Below, 21 T cell receptor beta chains from the same sample are listed, as sequenced in a study of blood T cells in healthy people across ages. A second 7 to 11 cycle PCR used barcoded and J-beta primers. Each CDR3 protein is one row after TCRdb ran MiXCR on the 5' RACE reads. The table lists around 1,600,000 distinct CDR3 sequences, around 40% of them singletons. The sample was blood. These receptors were collected from a woman under 30 in good health.

This clonotype turned up a few times. This CDR3 is CASRSTGTDIQYF. CDR3 DNA: TGTGCCAGCAGATCAACAGGGACGGACATTCAGTACTTC. The V and J genes are TRBV12-3 or TRBV12-4 and TRBJ2-4; a possible D gene is TRBD1 (6 bases). Trimming took 6 bases from V and 8 from J, leaving 14 bases between them. The CDR3 loop spans 13 amino acids.

This chain connects TRBV24-1 to TRBJ2-5; 7 bases align to TRBD1. The closer fit of TRBJ2-7 to the DNA end suggests the J call may be wrong. Per the germline V gene, CDR1 is KGHDR and CDR2 is SFDVKD. The CDR3 extends over 16 amino acids. The CDR3 sequence is CATSDSTGARIYEQYF. CDR3 nucleotide sequence: TGTGCCACCAGTGATTCTACAGGGGCACGGATCTACGAGCAGTACTTC.

The rearrangement joins TRBV7-2 to TRBJ1-5, with no clear D. This CDR3 comprises 15 residues. Germline lookup yields CDR1 SGHTA and CDR2 FQGNSA. Trimming took 2 bases from V and 0 from J, leaving 8 bases between them. CDR3 nucleotide sequence: TGTGCCAGCAGCTTACAGGCAGATAGCAATCAGCCCCAGCATTTT. It translates to CASSLQADSNQPQHF.

This clonotype is a singleton in its sample. The junction and the germline gene differ at one end; a read error may be behind it. The CDR3 loop reads CASSLESGVNTGELFF. In DNA, the CDR3 is TGCGCCAGCAGCTTGGAGTCCGGAGTTAACACCGGGGAGCTGTTTTTC. The chain has TRBV5-1 and TRBJ2-2; possible D gene TRBD2, 5 bases. Looked up from germline, CDR1 is SGHRS and CDR2 is YFSETQ. The CDR3 is 16 residues long. The variable domain in full, completed from reference TRBV5-1 and TRBJ2-2, reads KAGVTQTPRYLIKTRGQQVTLSCSPISGHRSVSWYQQTPGQGLQFLFEYFSETQRNKGNFPGRFSGRQFSNSRSEMNVSTLELGDSALYLCASSLESGVNTGELFFGEGSRLTVL.

V is TRBV7-9 and J is TRBJ1-2; unclear D gene. Trimming stripped 1 base from V and 9 bases from J, with 12 bases between. Germline CDR1 SEHNR, CDR2 FQNEAQ (reference sequence). This CDR3 is built from 13 residues. The CDR3 sequence is CASSLEVPRSYTF. The CDR3 DNA follows: TGTGCCAGCAGCTTAGAGGTTCCCCGTAGCTACACCTTC.

Details on this clonotype: This may be a read error, as it is one base from a much larger clone. The gene calls are TRBV10-3 and TRBJ2-7; maybe TRBD1 (5 bases). The better agreement between TRBJ2-5 and the DNA end casts doubt on the J call. The germline CDR1 and CDR2 sequences are ENHRY and SYGVKD. This CDR3 region has 13 residues. CDR3: CATRDGVQETQYF. CDR3 coding DNA: TGTGCCACCAGGGATGGAGTACAAGAGACCCAGTACTTC.

This chain connects TRBV10-3 to TRBJ2-1, with 9 bases aligning to TRBD2. V was pared by 0 bases and J by 3 bases, with 6 bases of the junction left unmatched. Germline V gene sequence: CDR1 ENHRY, CDR2 SYGVKD. CDR3 length equals 17 residues. CDR3 sequence (DNA): TGTGCCATCAGTGAGTCGGGCGGGGGGGCCTTCTACAATGAGCAGTTCTTC. This translates into CAISESGGGAFYNEQFF.

V is TRBV6-2 or TRBV6-3 and J is TRBJ1-5; D gene ambiguous. Germline lookup yields CDR1 MNHEY and CDR2 SVGEGT. V was shortened by 0 bases and J by 4 bases, with 19 bases between the two germline ends. The CDR3 totals 18 residues. Written as DNA, the CDR3 is TGTGCCAGCAGTTACTCGCCGGGTGCGGCGGCGTGGAATCAGCCCCAGCATTTT. This gives the protein CASSYSPGAAAWNQPQHF.

The chain recombines TRBV24-1 with TRBJ2-1; 14 nucleotides align to TRBD2. Germline V gene lookup returns CDR1 KGHDR and CDR2 SFDVKD. CDR3 size: 21 residues. The V segment lost 6 bases and the J segment 3 bases; nucleotides outside the gene matches: 18. The CDR3 nucleotides are TGTGCCACCAGTTCAACACCCGGGACTAGCGGGAGTGGGCGCCTCTACAATGAGCAGTTCTTC. Translated, it gives CATSSTPGTSGSGRLYNEQFF.

This sequence joins TRBV7-3 and TRBJ2-1, with unresolved D. Germline V lookup: CDR1 SGHTA, CDR2 FQGTGA. There are 13 residues in the CDR3. Between the trimmed V and J ends, which lost 5 bases and 9 bases, there was a span of 14 bases. The CDR3 bases are TGTGCCAGCAGCCTCCTATCTGGGGTTGAGCAGTTCTTC. Protein sequence: CASSLLSGVEQFF.

The chain uses TRBV6-5 and TRBJ1-2, with D tentatively TRBD1 (5 bases). This CDR3 contains 12 residues. V lost 11 bases to trimming and J lost 3 bases, with 13 bases between them. CDR1 MNHEY and CDR2 SVGAGI come from the germline V gene. This CDR3 is CAAADSYYGYTF. DNA for the CDR3: TGTGCCGCCGCCGACAGTTACTATGGCTACACCTTC.

This chain joins TRBV7-9 and TRBJ2-3, with TRBD2 identical over 10 bases. V gave up 4 bases and J gave up 0 bases; unmatched junction bases: 7. The germline gives CDR1 SEHNR, CDR2 FQNEAQ (reference sequence). This CDR3 has 17 residues. CDR3 amino acids: CASSSPRTSGSTDTQYF. The CDR3 DNA reads TGTGCCAGCAGCTCCCCCCGGACTAGCGGCAGCACAGATACGCAGTATTTT.

The rearrangement uses TRBV7-9 and TRBJ2-1, with no clear D. V gave up 5 bases and J gave up 7 bases, with 12 bases separating them. Germline V CDR1 and CDR2: SEHNR, FQNEAQ (reference sequence). The CDR3 loop spans 13 amino acids. CDR3 DNA sequence: TGTGCCAGCAGCGTGGTCCCCGGGAATGAGCAGTTCTTC. It encodes CASSVVPGNEQFF. The complete variable domain, with remaining parts taken from reference TRBV7-9 and TRBJ2-1, reads DTGVSQNPRHKITKRGQNVTFRCDPISEHNRLYWYRQTLGQGPEFLTYFQNEAQLEKSRLLSDRFSAERPKGSFSTLEIQRTEQGDSAMYLCASSVVPGNEQFFGPGTRLTVL.

This clonotype was seen only a few times. The rearrangement links TRBV5-1 to TRBJ1-5, with a possible D match to TRBD1 (5 bases). The germline CDR1 and CDR2 sequences are SGHRS and YFSETQ. This CDR3 region has 15 residues. Deletions cut 0 bases from V and 5 bases from J, with 12 bases between. CDR3 nucleotide sequence: TGCGCCAGCAGCTTGGGTCAGGGAAGTGATCAGCCCCAGCATTTT. Translation gives CASSLGQGSDQPQHF.

This clonotype was picked up many times. The rearrangement joins TRBV20-1 to TRBJ1-2, with 9 bases matching TRBD1. The CDR3 is 14 amino acids. Germline V CDR1 and CDR2: DFQATT, SNEGSKA (reference sequence). With V trimmed by 3 bases and J by 2 bases, 4 bases remained unmatched. CDR3 DNA: TGCAGTGCTAGCCCGGGACAGGGAAACTATGGCTACACCTTC. Translation: CSASPGQGNYGYTF.

This clonotype showed up just a few times. The V call is TRBV20-1, the J call TRBJ2-7; TRBD2 matches at 8 bases. The germline V gene encodes CDR1 DFQATT and CDR2 SNEGSKA (reference sequence). Unmatched junction bases numbered 5, after V lost 0 bases and J lost 4 bases. This CDR3 has 14 amino acids. Here the CDR3 DNA reads TGCAGTGCTAGAGAAAGCGGGAGAGGTTACGAGCAGTACTTC. This gives the protein CSARESGRGYEQYF.

The genes are TRBV15 and TRBJ2-1; D gene ambiguous. This CDR3 has 14 residues. The V end was cut by 0 bases, the J end by 3 bases, with 6 bases between. Germline assignment: CDR1 LNHNV and CDR2 YYDKDF (reference sequence). This chain's CDR3 is CATSREGNYNEQFF. The CDR3 nucleotides read TGTGCCACCAGCAGAGAAGGGAACTACAATGAGCAGTTCTTC. Combining the CDR3 with reference TRBV15 and TRBJ2-1 gives the whole variable domain DAMVIQNPRYQVTQFGKPVTLSCSQTLNHNVMYWYQQKSSQAPKLLFHYYDKDFNNEADTPDNFQSRRPNTSFCFLDIRSPGLGDTAMYLCATSREGNYNEQFFGPGTRLTVL.

V usage is TRBV7-2 and J usage is TRBJ2-7; TRBD1 might be the D (6 bases). Germline CDR1 is SGHTA and CDR2 is FQGNSA. V lost 5 bases and J 3 bases, leaving 14 bases between the germline ends. The CDR3 has 14 amino acids. The CDR3 region is CASSPHTGNYEQYF. The DNA for the CDR3 is TGTGCCAGCAGCCCCCATACAGGGAACTACGAGCAGTACTTC. The entire variable domain, with the rest obtained from reference TRBV7-2 and TRBJ2-7, is as follows: GAGVSQSPSNKVTEKGKDVELRCDPISGHTALYWYRQSLGQGLEFLIYFQGNSAPDKSGLPSDRFSAERTGGSVSTLTIQRTQQEDSAVYLCASSPHTGNYEQYFGPGTRLTVT.

V and J are TRBV20-1 and TRBJ2-1, with 10 positions matching TRBD2. Trimming at V came to 2 bases and at J to 7 bases, leaving 8 bases not matched to a gene. Germline V lookup: CDR1 DFQATT, CDR2 SNEGSKA (reference sequence). This CDR3 is built from 15 residues. The CDR3 nucleotides are TGCAGTGCTAGAACCGGGACTAGCGCCCTAAATGAGCAGTTCTTC. This translates into CSARTGTSALNEQFF.

J is TRBJ2-1 and V is TRBV5-1; a weak D match, TRBD1 (5 bases). Germline CDR1 SGHRS, CDR2 YFSETQ. The CDR3 has 12 amino acids. Trimming removed 5 bases from V and 10 bases from J, with 13 bases in between. The DNA of the CDR3 is TGCGCCAGCAGTCAGGGCCTCCGGGAGCAGTTCTTC. This encodes CASSQGLREQFF.

The rearrangement links TRBV7-8 to TRBJ1-1; the match to TRBD1 covers 9 bases. Germline V gene sequence: CDR1 SGHVS, CDR2 FQNEAQ. Trimming took 1 base from V and 9 from J; bases not matched to a gene: 9. This CDR3 region has 15 residues. The CDR3 sequence: CASSLVAQDRGKAFF. In nucleotides, the CDR3 is TGTGCCAGCAGCTTAGTTGCCCAAGACAGGGGGAAAGCTTTCTTT.